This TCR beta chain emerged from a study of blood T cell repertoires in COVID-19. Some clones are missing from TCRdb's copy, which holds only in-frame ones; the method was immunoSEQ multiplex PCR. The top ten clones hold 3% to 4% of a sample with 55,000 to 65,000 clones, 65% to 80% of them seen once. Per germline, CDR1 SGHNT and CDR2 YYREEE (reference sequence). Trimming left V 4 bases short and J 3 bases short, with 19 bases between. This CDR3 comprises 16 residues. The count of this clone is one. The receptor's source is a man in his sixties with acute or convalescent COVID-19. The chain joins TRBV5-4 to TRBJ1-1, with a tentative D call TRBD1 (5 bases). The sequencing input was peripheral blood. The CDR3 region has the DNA TGTGCCAGCAGCCCACCAGGGTCAAGAGTTGACACTGAAGCTTTCTTT. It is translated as CASSPPGSRVDTEAFF.